The 27 T cell receptor beta chains in this list originate from one sample, sequenced in a study of metastatic and nonmetastatic thyroid tumors. MiXCR re-clonotyped the PCR reads for TCRdb. The sample consists of approximately 25,000 clones, about 15% of them appearing once. Not a single patient had been given any form of treatment at any point before undergoing thyroid surgery. The specimen sequenced was blood. These receptors were taken from a male donor with papillary thyroid cancer or a benign thyroid nodule (not recorded which). Some clones in this sample may be carry-over from other donors' samples.

This clone was detected ten times or more. The chain recombines TRBV6-2 or TRBV6-3 with TRBJ1-5; TRBD1 matches at 8 bases. The germline V gene encodes CDR1 MNHEY and CDR2 SVGEGT. The trim removed 5 bases at V and 5 bases at J, leaving 11 bases unmatched. The CDR3 has 16 residues. The CDR3 region has the DNA TGTGCCAGCAGTCCACAGGGGGAGGGAGGCCATCAGCCCCAGCATTTT. As protein: CASSPQGEGGHQPQHF.

This clone was seen ten or more times. The chain is built from TRBV9 and TRBJ2-3, with 8 bases aligning to TRBD2. With 6 bases clipped from V and 1 base from J, the junction kept 4 bases outside the gene matches. This CDR3 spans 14 amino acids. Germline V gene sequence: CDR1 SGDLS, CDR2 YYNGEE. CDR3 bases: TGTGCCAGCACCCGGGAGGGCGGCACAGATACGCAGTATTTT. Protein product: CASTREGGTDTQYF.

This clone appeared many times. The V call is TRBV6-4, the J call TRBJ1-6, with D maybe TRBD1 (5 bases). Trimming left V 6 bases short and J 5 bases short, with 8 bases between. Germline assignment: CDR1 MRHNA and CDR2 SNTAGT. The CDR3 has 13 residues. DNA of the CDR3: TGTGCCAGCAGCCGGGACGATAATTCACCCCTCCACTTT. It codes for CASSRDDNSPLHF.

This clone was seen at least ten times. V is TRBV6-1 and J is TRBJ2-7, with 7 bases that match TRBD1. J gave up 3 bases and V 5 bases, and 7 bases lay outside the gene matches. The CDR3 loop spans 14 amino acids. CDR1 and CDR2 from the germline V gene are MNHNS and SASEGT. Here the CDR3 reads CASSWRQGFYEQYF. The CDR3 bases are TGTGCCAGCAGTTGGAGACAGGGATTCTACGAGCAGTACTTC.

V is TRBV29-1 and J is TRBJ1-1, with 10 positions matching TRBD1. CDR3 length: 18 amino acids. J gave up 2 bases and V 5 bases, and 17 bases lay outside the gene matches. Germline assignment: CDR1 SQVTM and CDR2 ANQGSEA. CDR3 amino acids: CSVHGVKGTGVFNTEAFF. CDR3 DNA: TGCAGCGTTCACGGGGTTAAAGGGACAGGGGTATTTAACACTGAAGCTTTCTTT.

The chain has TRBV6-1 and TRBJ2-7; 8 positions agree with TRBD2. V shed 7 bases and J 0 bases; nucleotides not matched to a gene: 5. The germline V gene has CDR1 MNHNS and CDR2 SASEGT. This CDR3 has 14 amino acids. CDR3: CASTTGGSSYEQYF. The CDR3 nucleotides are TGTGCCAGCACCACGGGGGGGAGCTCCTACGAGCAGTACTTC.

In this sample, this clone turned up many times. The rearrangement uses TRBV18 and TRBJ2-3, with D perhaps matching TRBD2 (5 bases). CDR1 KGHSH and CDR2 LQKENI come from the germline V gene. The CDR3 length is 15 residues. V was shortened by 3 bases and J by 0 bases, with 10 bases between the two germline ends. For the CDR3, the DNA is TGTGCCAGCTCACCCATTCCGGGGAGCACAGATACGCAGTATTTT. This codes for CASSPIPGSTDTQYF.

J is TRBJ2-5 and V is TRBV7-3; D gene ambiguous. Trimming took 5 bases from V and 2 from J, leaving 12 bases between them. Germline V lookup: CDR1 SGHTA, CDR2 FQGTGA. The CDR3 runs to 14 residues. The CDR3 here is CASSRTVVQETQYF. The DNA for the CDR3 is TGTGCCAGCAGCCGTACGGTTGTACAAGAGACCCAGTACTTC.

This clone came up many times. The chain joins TRBV7-9 to TRBJ2-3; D not certain. V shed 7 bases and J shed 1 base, with 9 bases lying between them. This CDR3 region has 13 residues. CDR1 is SEHNR, CDR2 FQNEAQ, per germline (reference sequence). The CDR3 DNA is TGTGCCAGCACCGGGTCCCGCACAGATACGCAGTATTTT. Translating gives CASTGSRTDTQYF.

The chain uses TRBV5-1 and TRBJ2-7; 8 bases match TRBD2. CDR3 size: 15 residues. Germline lookup yields CDR1 SGHRS and CDR2 YFSETQ. The V gene end was trimmed by 3 bases and the J gene end by 4 bases; junction bases not matched to a gene: 9. CDR3 loop: CASSSSGTSSYEQYF. For the CDR3, the DNA is TGCGCCAGCAGCTCGTCCGGGACTAGTAGTTACGAGCAGTACTTC.

The genes are TRBV20-1 and TRBJ1-3; no clear D. V was pared by 3 bases and J by 0 bases, with 24 bases between. Germline CDR1 reads DFQATT; CDR2 reads SNEGSKA (reference sequence). The CDR3 covers 19 residues. CDR3 sequence reads: CSASDPGPVQSSSGNTIYF. CDR3 in DNA: TGCAGTGCTAGTGACCCCGGCCCGGTACAGAGTAGCTCTGGAAACACCATATATTTT.

This clone was observed at least ten times. The genes are TRBV25-1 and TRBJ2-7; no firm D call. Trimming removed 2 bases from V and 2 bases from J, with 19 bases in between. This CDR3 is built from 17 residues. Per the germline V gene, CDR1 is MGHDK and CDR2 is SYGVNS. CDR3 nucleotide sequence: TGTGCCAGCAGTGAACCCCCTCTGGGCTCCGGACCCTACGAGCAGTACTTC. Translating it yields CASSEPPLGSGPYEQYF.

This clone appeared many times. The V and J genes are TRBV5-4 and TRBJ2-2, with D perhaps TRBD1 (6 bases). Germline V gives CDR1 SGHNT, CDR2 YYREEE (reference sequence). The CDR3 extends over 16 amino acids. Trimming took 4 bases from V and 4 from J, leaving 17 bases between them. CDR3 amino acids: CASSPSEGDITGELFF. The CDR3 DNA is TGTGCCAGCAGCCCTTCAGAGGGGGACATCACCGGGGAGCTGTTTTTT.

This clone has a count of ten or more. The sample holds other DNA sequences that translate to the same CDR3. This chain connects TRBV11-3 to TRBJ1-1; maybe TRBD1 (6 bases). CDR1 is SGHNT, CDR2 YENEEA, per germline. The ends were cut back, 5 bases at V and 8 bases at J, with 12 bases in the middle. The CDR3 is 12 residues long. CDR3: CASSLDRGEAFF. CDR3 nucleotide sequence: TGTGCCAGCAGCCTGGACAGAGGAGAAGCTTTCTTT.

This clone appeared once. The genes are TRBV30 and TRBJ1-3; possibly TRBD1 for D (5 bases). Trimming took 0 bases from V and 0 from J, leaving 12 bases between them. Germline CDR1 is GTSNPN and CDR2 is SVGIG (reference sequence). This CDR3 comprises 16 residues. The CDR3 DNA follows: TGTGCCTGGAGTGTACCTGGGGGTATCTCTGGAAACACCATATATTTT. Protein sequence: CAWSVPGGISGNTIYF. Variable domain in full (rest from reference TRBV30 and TRBJ1-3): SQTIHQWPATLVQPVGSPLSLECTVEGTSNPNLYWYRQAAGRGLQLLFYSVGIGQISSEVPQNLSASRPQDRQFILSSKKLLLSDSGFYLCAWSVPGGISGNTIYFGEGSWLTVV.

This clone was observed at least ten times. The J gene is TRBJ1-1, the V gene TRBV7-2, with D possibly being TRBD1 (5 bases). The germline V gene has CDR1 SGHTA and CDR2 FQGNSA. The CDR3 loop spans 14 amino acids. Trimming removed 6 bases from V and 7 bases from J, with 18 bases in between. The CDR3 DNA reads as TGTGCCAGCAGGGTCGGGGGTCAGAGGAGTGAAGCTTTCTTT. It codes for CASRVGGQRSEAFF. Based on the CDR3 plus reference TRBV7-2 and TRBJ1-1, the full variable domain is GAGVSQSPSNKVTEKGKDVELRCDPISGHTALYWYRQSLGQGLEFLIYFQGNSAPDKSGLPSDRFSAERTGGSVSTLTIQRTQQEDSAVYLCASRVGGQRSEAFFGQGTRLTVV.

This clone occurred a few times. The chain joins TRBV6-2 or TRBV6-3 to TRBJ2-1; a possible D gene is TRBD2 (6 bases). The CDR3 covers 13 residues. CDR1 and CDR2 (germline): MNHEY, SVGEGT. V gave up 2 bases and J gave up 4 bases, with 6 bases separating them. CDR3 sequence (DNA): TGTGCCAGCAGTTACCGGGAGTACAATGAGCAGTTCTTC. It is translated as CASSYREYNEQFF.

On this clone itself: This clone may be a read error of a much larger clone one base away. The chain joins TRBV5-8 to TRBJ1-2, with D perhaps matching TRBD1 (6 bases). In germline, CDR1 is SGHTS, CDR2 YDEGEE. The CDR3 is made up of 16 amino acids. The CDR3 DNA follows: TGTGCCATCAGCCCCAGCTTACTACAGGGTCCCCATGGCTACACCTTC. Its translation: CAISPSLLQGPHGYTF.

Ten or more counts support this clone. This may arise from a read error, as a much more abundant clone is one base away. This chain connects TRBV7-2 to TRBJ2-3; TRBD2 is a possible D gene (5 bases). Per the germline V gene, CDR1 is SGHTA and CDR2 is FQGNSA. This CDR3 is 14 amino acids long. The CDR3 region has the DNA TGTGCCGGCAGCAGAGGACTGACGACAGATACGCAGTATTTT. Its protein is CAGSRGLTTDTQYF.

This clone was recorded at least ten times. The V call is TRBV9, the J call TRBJ1-1; D is uncertain. CDR3 size: 13 residues. Trimming left V 4 bases short and J 8 bases short, with 15 bases between. Germline-derived CDR1 and CDR2 are SGDLS and YYNGEE. The CDR3 loop reads CASSPRGVREAFF. The CDR3 DNA sequence: TGTGCCAGCAGCCCCCGAGGAGTCAGGGAAGCTTTCTTT.

There are many counts of this clone. The junction differs from germline at one of its ends, possibly a read error. The gene calls are TRBV7-2 and TRBJ2-7, with 8 bases fitting TRBD2. The CDR3 has 14 amino acids. The germline CDR1 and CDR2 sequences are SGHTA and FQGNSA. CDR3 region: CASSLARGAYEQCF. CDR3 nucleotide sequence: TGTGCCAGCAGCTTAGCGCGGGGGGCCTACGAGCAGTGCTTC.

By proportion, this clone is medium-sized. The chain couples TRBV5-1 to TRBJ1-1; D is perhaps TRBD1 (6 bases). The CDR3 extends over 15 amino acids. V was trimmed by 4 bases and J by 1 base, leaving 14 bases between them. Germline V gene lookup returns CDR1 SGHRS and CDR2 YFSETQ. CDR3 coding DNA: TGCGCCAGCAGCCCCCAAATACAGGGGAACACTGAAGCTTTCTTT. Translating it yields CASSPQIQGNTEAFF.

This clone has a count of ten or more. The V call is TRBV4-2, the J call TRBJ2-2, with 15 bases aligning to TRBD2. The germline CDR1 and CDR2 sequences are LGHNA and YNFKEQ. The CDR3 spans 18 residues. Trimming took 6 bases from V and 4 from J; bases not matched to a gene: 9. The CDR3 loop is CASSPGTSGGISTGELFF. DNA of the CDR3: TGTGCCAGCAGTCCCGGGACTAGCGGGGGGATAAGCACCGGGGAGCTGTTTTTT.

The J gene is TRBJ1-1, the V gene TRBV5-1; possibly TRBD1 for D (5 bases). The length of the CDR3 is 16 residues. Trimming removed 0 bases from V and 3 bases from J, with 15 bases in between. In germline, CDR1 is SGHRS, CDR2 YFSETQ. In DNA, the CDR3 is TGCGCCAGCAGCTTGGATCCGGGGGATCTGTACACTGAAGCTTTCTTT. This sequence encodes CASSLDPGDLYTEAFF.

This clone was counted at least ten times. This sequence joins TRBV7-3 and TRBJ2-1; D not resolved. The CDR3 totals 13 residues. Germline-derived CDR1 and CDR2 are SGHTA and FQGTGA. V was clipped by 2 bases and J by 9 bases, with 11 bases between them. CDR3 nucleotides: TGTGCCAGCAGCTTACTCGCCCTCGGTGAGCAGTTCTTC. This codes for CASSLLALGEQFF. The full variable domain, with the rest looked up from reference TRBV7-3 and TRBJ2-1, is GAGVSQTPSNKVTEKGKYVELRCDPISGHTALYWYRQSLGQGPEFLIYFQGTGAADDSGLPNDRFFAVRPEGSVSTLKIQRTERGDSAVYLCASSLLALGEQFFGPGTRLTVL.

The chain joins TRBV19 to TRBJ1-2, with D maybe TRBD1 (6 bases). CDR1 is LNHDA, CDR2 SQIVND, per germline (reference sequence). Trimming took 9 bases from V and 4 from J, leaving 18 bases between them. The CDR3 extends over 14 amino acids. CDR3 loop: CASSSTGEVYGYTF. CDR3 coding DNA: TGTGCCAGCAGCTCGACAGGTGAAGTCTATGGCTACACCTTC. The complete variable domain, with remaining parts taken from reference TRBV19 and TRBJ1-2, reads DGGITQSPKYLFRKEGQNVTLSCEQNLNHDAMYWYRQDPGQGLRLIYYSQIVNDFQKGDIAEGYSVSREKKESFPLTVTSAQKNPTAFYLCASSSTGEVYGYTFGSGTRLTVV.

This clone was detected many times. The chain uses TRBV11-1 and TRBJ2-1, with D perhaps matching TRBD2 (5 bases). Germline loops: CDR1 SGHAT, CDR2 FQDESV (reference sequence). The CDR3 contains 17 residues. With 4 bases removed from V and 8 bases from J, the gap between germline ends came to 24 bases. Here the CDR3 reads CASSSRRVGALGYEQFF. The CDR3 bases are TGTGCCAGCAGCTCCCGGCGGGTCGGCGCCCTTGGGTATGAGCAGTTCTTC.